This T cell receptor beta chain was retrieved from a study of human CD8 memory T cell subsets (dated by TCRdb to the early 2020s). Broadly, across the study: To assess how stem-like (TSTEM), progenitor exhausted-like (TPEX) and effector memory CD8+ T cell subsets are clonally related, the TCRbeta repertoires of these three subsets were compared. TCRbeta repertoires were obtained from several donors, each contributing TSTEM, TPEX and effector memory subsets.

Taken from the germline V gene, the CDR1 and CDR2 loops are SNHLY and FYNNEI. Taken from cysteine to phenylalanine, the CDR3 has 15 residues. Only the protein sequence is given. The sequencer was a NextSeq 550. A Human TCR Profiling Kit was used to prepare UMI-labeled 5' RACE TCRbeta libraries. Every TCRbeta library was prepared in parallel, with the same number of PCR cycles used for all of the libraries. The published analysis was carried out like this. Between roughly 2,700 and 18,000 functional CDR3beta clonotypes were contained in each TCRbeta library. MIGEC 1.2.9 was used for UMI extraction and consensus assembly, with a minimum of three reads required per UMI. In-frame CDR3beta repertoires were extracted with MiXCR 3.0.3. Each sample was downsampled to 42,000 randomly selected UMIs before diversity metrics were computed in VDJtools 1.2.1. For the top 3,000 clones of each sample pair, the repertoire overlap metrics D, R and F2 were calculated in VDJtools. TCRdb reprocessed the reads into one record per CDR3 protein sequence, lacking DNA. The V and J calls shown here were made by TCRdb, not taken from the authors' results. This sample's clone table shows about 10,000 distinct CDR3 sequences. The ten largest clones represent roughly 9% of the sample.

CCR7+ PD-1- TIGIT- cells were classified as stem-like memory CD8+ T cells (TSTEM). Density gradient separation was used to isolate peripheral blood mononuclear cells from buffy coats of healthy donors. In the study, negative magnetic separation with EasySep or MojoSort CD8+ T cell isolation kits was used to enrich total CD8+ T cells. For each subset, total RNA was extracted using an RNeasy Mini Kit from duplicate vials of about 150,000 sorted CD8+ T cells. The PBMCs were used either fresh or after being cryopreserved in fetal bovine serum with roughly 9.2% DMSO. CD8+ T cell subsets were sorted to purity by fluorescence-activated cell sorting on a FACSAria III. The study at large found these results: Based on Chao1 estimates, TSTEM subsets appeared to have greater repertoire diversity than TPEX subsets, which could potentially reflect a broader range of specificities. Both stem-like subsets shared clonotypes with effector memory cells, but TSTEM and TPEX repertoires overlapped minimally, suggesting distinct antigen spectra. Normalized Shannon-Wiener diversity was similarly high in the TSTEM and TPEX subsets, while the effector memory subsets were comparatively less diverse. Only TCRbeta chains were sequenced, and repertoire comparisons rested on several donors tested with paired t-tests and Bonferroni correction.

Comments on this clonotype: Its antigen is still unknown.

Input material: CD8+ stem-like memory T cells (TSCM and TCM) sorted from PBMCs. The cell subset or site label here, explained by the study, means: stem-like memory CD8 T cells (TSTEM), CCR7+ PD-1- TIGIT-. The TCR sequence derives from a human donor in good health. The V and J segments used are TRBV2 and TRBJ1-6; TCRdb reports TRBD1, a call that lacks DNA to check it against. CDR3 loop: CASSELGEGNSPLHF.